This entry lists 13 T cell receptor beta chains sequenced from one sample in a study of blood T cell repertoires in COVID-19. Only in-frame clones appear in the TCRdb table, and some are missing; sequencing was by immunoSEQ multiplex PCR. Of about 310,000 clones detected, approximately 90% appear once; the ten largest clones hold about 2%. The sequenced sample consisted of peripheral blood. The receptors come from a man between 18 and 29 years old with active or convalescent COVID-19.

This chain uses TRBV7-2 with TRBJ1-4; 10 bases fit TRBD1. The junction had 3 bases not matched to a gene; V was cut back by 1 base and J by 7 bases. Germline CDR1 and CDR2: SGHTA and FQGNSA. The CDR3 covers 15 residues. CDR3 nucleotides: TGTGCCAGCAGCTTAGAGGGACAGGGGACTGAAAAACTGTTTTTT. This translates into CASSLEGQGTEKLFF. The full variable domain, rest sourced from reference TRBV7-2 and TRBJ1-4, is GAGVSQSPSNKVTEKGKDVELRCDPISGHTALYWYRQSLGQGLEFLIYFQGNSAPDKSGLPSDRFSAERTGGSVSTLTIQRTQQEDSAVYLCASSLEGQGTEKLFFGSGTQLSVL.

The chain uses TRBV11-3 and TRBJ2-3, with unresolved D. Germline V CDR1 and CDR2: SGHNT, YENEEA. This CDR3 spans 13 amino acids. The V end was cut by 0 bases, the J end by 2 bases, with 3 bases between. Here the CDR3 reads CASSLDHTDTQYF. CDR3 in DNA: TGTGCCAGCAGCTTAGACCACACAGATACGCAGTATTTT.

J is TRBJ1-6 and V is TRBV5-8; possibly TRBD1 for D (6 bases). V was shortened by 1 base and J by 7 bases, with 15 bases between the two germline ends. This CDR3 has 16 amino acids. Germline values: CDR1 SGHTS, CDR2 YDEGEE. CDR3 protein: CASSLRGAMGNSPLHF. CDR3 DNA: TGTGCCAGCAGCTTGCGGGGGGCAATGGGGAATTCACCCCTCCACTTT.

The V call is TRBV5-6, the J call TRBJ1-1; D is uncertain. The CDR3 is 15 amino acids. The V and J ends lost 6 bases and 0 bases respectively, with 15 bases between them. Per the germline V gene, CDR1 is SGHDT and CDR2 is YYEEEE. The CDR3 nucleotides read TGTGCCAGCAACTACCGAGGTGCGGTGAACACTGAAGCTTTCTTT. It encodes CASNYRGAVNTEAFF.

As for this clone: One end of the junction does not line up with germline, which may come from a read error. The V gene is TRBV5-3, the J gene TRBJ2-7; TRBD2 is a possible D gene (6 bases). TRBV5-3 is assigned to the ORF class and has an uncertain function. The CDR3 has 15 amino acids. The CDR3 spells CASSSSGASSYEQYF. The CDR3 DNA is TGTGCCAGCAGCTCATCGGGAGCCAGCTCCTACGAGCAGTACTTC.

The chain uses TRBV19 and TRBJ2-1, with 13 bases that match TRBD2. This CDR3 spans 14 amino acids. Trimming removed 6 bases from V and 5 bases from J; junction bases left unmatched: 1. In germline, CDR1 is LNHDA, CDR2 SQIVND (reference sequence). This CDR3 reads CASSGLAGDNEQFF. DNA of the CDR3: TGTGCCAGTAGCGGACTAGCGGGAGACAATGAGCAGTTCTTC.

The chain is built from TRBV27 and TRBJ2-3; TRBD1 aligns across 10 bases. The CDR3 is 12 residues long. The germline CDR1 and CDR2 sequences are MNHEY and SMNVEV (reference sequence). Losses at the gene ends were 6 bases for V and 9 bases for J; bases not matched to a gene: 3. The CDR3 loop is CASSDRGPTQYF. In DNA, the CDR3 is TGTGCCAGCAGCGACAGGGGGCCAACGCAGTATTTT.

The V and J genes are TRBV5-1 and TRBJ2-1; D might be TRBD1 (6 bases). CDR1 is SGHRS and CDR2 is YFSETQ in the germline V gene. The CDR3 consists of 16 residues. V dropped 0 bases and J dropped 4 bases, with 14 bases sitting between them. In DNA, the CDR3 is TGCGCCAGCAGCTTGGGATTGGGACAACAATACAATGAGCAGTTCTTC. Translating gives CASSLGLGQQYNEQFF.

V usage is TRBV5-4 and J usage is TRBJ2-1; 9 positions match TRBD2. Per the germline V gene, CDR1 is SGHNT and CDR2 is YYREEE (reference sequence). This CDR3 is built from 15 residues. The ends lost 6 bases at V and 4 bases at J; junction bases unmatched: 8. The CDR3 sequence is CASKLTAGGYNEQFF. For the CDR3, the DNA is TGTGCCAGCAAACTGACAGCGGGGGGTTACAATGAGCAGTTCTTC.

The chain combines TRBV7-9 with TRBJ2-1, with D possibly being TRBD1 (5 bases). Germline V gene sequence: CDR1 SEHNR, CDR2 FQNEAQ (reference sequence). V lost 2 bases, J lost 5 bases, and 10 bases lay in between. This CDR3 has 14 amino acids. The CDR3 DNA sequence: TGTGCCAGCAGCTTATCAGGGATGGACAATGAGCAGTTCTTC. It codes for CASSLSGMDNEQFF. Full variable domain (outside the CDR3, taken from reference TRBV7-9 and TRBJ2-1): DTGVSQNPRHKITKRGQNVTFRCDPISEHNRLYWYRQTLGQGPEFLTYFQNEAQLEKSRLLSDRFSAERPKGSFSTLEIQRTEQGDSAMYLCASSLSGMDNEQFFGPGTRLTVL.

This clone has only one observation. This chain uses TRBV3-1 (or the pseudogene TRBV3-2) with TRBJ2-2; possibly TRBD1 for D (6 bases). CDR1 and CDR2 from the germline V gene are LGHDT and YNNKEL (reference sequence). The V gene lost 2 bases and the J gene lost 6 bases, with 19 bases spanning the gap. This CDR3 region has 17 residues. CDR3 sequence: CASSQLSDSSWPGELFF. Written as DNA, the CDR3 is TGTGCCAGCAGCCAACTATCGGACAGTTCATGGCCCGGGGAGCTGTTTTTT.

J is TRBJ1-1 and V is TRBV28, with D maybe TRBD1 (5 bases). Trimming shortened V by 3 bases and J by 7 bases, and 12 bases separated the two germline ends. Germline-derived CDR1 and CDR2 are MDHEN and SYDVKM. The CDR3 is 13 residues long. CDR3 bases: TGTGCCAGCAGTTTGGGGGGGTGGAGTGAAGCTTTCTTT. This encodes CASSLGGWSEAFF.

This chain connects TRBV7-6 to TRBJ2-3, with 13 bases identical to TRBD2. The CDR3 is 16 residues long. V lost 4 bases, J lost 7 bases, and 8 bases stayed unmatched. Germline values: CDR1 SGHVS, CDR2 FNYEAQ. The CDR3 nucleotides are TGTGCCAGCAGCTCCCGGACTAGCGGGAGAGTGAATACGCAGTATTTT. Its protein is CASSSRTSGRVNTQYF.